The 21 T cell receptor beta chains below come from one sample, sequenced in a study of T cells in Graves' hyperthyroidism and ophthalmopathy. TCR beta CDR3 regions were amplified from RNA transcripts. The HTBI primer set was used in a first-round RT-PCR of the TCR CDR3. TCRdb reprocessed the multiplex PCR reads via MiXCR and lists one record per CDR3 protein. This sample carries hundreds of thousands of distinct CDR3 sequences, 45% of them seen once, and the ten largest clones take roughly 6.5%. Sequenced input: peripheral blood or thyroid tissue (not recorded which). The receptors come from an adult man with Graves' disease, either hyperthyroidism or ophthalmopathy (not recorded which).

The rearrangement uses TRBV5-1 and TRBJ1-6; 7 bases line up with TRBD1. The J segment lost 8 bases and the V segment lost 4 bases, leaving 9 bases of the junction unmatched. This CDR3 comprises 15 residues. Germline assignment: CDR1 SGHRS and CDR2 YFSETQ. The CDR3 sequence: CASSRQGFEDSPLHF. The CDR3 nucleotides read TGCGCCAGCAGCCGACAGGGATTTGAGGATTCACCCCTCCACTTT.

This clonotype was counted between two and nine times. A much larger clone sits a single nucleotide away, making a read error possible. CDR3 sequence reads: CASSSLGANQPQHF. In DNA form, the CDR3 reads TGTGCCAGCAGTTCGCTGGGAGCCAATCAGCCCCAGCATTTT. The chain uses TRBV25-1 and TRBJ1-5; unclear D gene. V dropped 5 bases and J dropped 3 bases, with 11 bases sitting between them. Per germline, CDR1 MGHDK and CDR2 SYGVNS. The CDR3 has 14 amino acids.

This clonotype was detected only a few times. The rearrangement joins TRBV12-3 or TRBV12-4 to TRBJ1-2; 7 nucleotides agree with TRBD1. Losses at the gene ends were 3 bases for V and 3 bases for J; bases not matched to a gene: 10. This CDR3 contains 16 residues. DNA for the CDR3: TGTGCCAGCAGTTTTCTGTGGACAGGTCAAGACTATGGCTACACCTTC. It translates to CASSFLWTGQDYGYTF.

The chain links TRBV7-9 to TRBJ2-5, with 8 positions matching TRBD1. V lost 5 bases and J lost 5; bases outside the gene matches: 13. Germline values: CDR1 SEHNR, CDR2 FQNEAQ (reference sequence). The CDR3 runs 16 residues. The DNA for the CDR3 is TGTGCCAGCAGCGATAACCCGACAGGGGCGGGGGAGACCCAGTACTTC. Protein: CASSDNPTGAGETQYF.

The sample holds many counts of this clonotype. The chain combines TRBV10-2 with TRBJ1-5; 9 bases map to TRBD1. The CDR3 is made up of 16 amino acids. From germline, CDR1 is WSHSY and CDR2 SAAADI. The J segment lost 2 bases and the V segment lost 0 bases, leaving 2 bases of the junction unmatched. The DNA of the CDR3 is TGCGCCAGCAGTGAGTCAAGGGACAGGGGCAATCAGCCCCAGCATTTT. Translated: CASSESRDRGNQPQHF.

The chain joins TRBV28 to TRBJ2-5; TRBD1 agrees at 8 bases. The CDR3 has 14 amino acids. The junction had 8 bases not matched to a gene; V was cut back by 5 bases and J by 6 bases. Germline CDR1 reads MDHEN; CDR2 reads SYDVKM. CDR3 loop: CASSPGGAGKTQYF. In nucleotides, the CDR3 is TGTGCCAGCAGTCCAGGGGGCGCGGGAAAGACCCAGTACTTC.

V usage is TRBV12-3 or TRBV12-4 and J usage is TRBJ1-1; D call uncertain. V was pared by 0 bases and J by 3 bases, with 5 bases between. This CDR3 region has 13 residues. CDR3 residues: CASSLAEHTEAFF. The DNA of the CDR3 is TGTGCCAGCAGTTTAGCGGAACACACTGAAGCTTTCTTT.

This chain links TRBV19 with TRBJ1-1; D unresolved. Germline V lookup: CDR1 LNHDA, CDR2 SQIVND (reference sequence). Trimming took 3 bases from V and 5 from J, leaving 13 bases between them. The CDR3 covers 14 residues. As DNA, the CDR3 is TGTGCCAGTAGTATGAATGCCGAGAGGACTGAAGCTTTCTTT. This codes for CASSMNAERTEAFF.

The rearrangement links TRBV28 to TRBJ1-1; weak D call: TRBD1 (5 bases). From germline, CDR1 is MDHEN and CDR2 SYDVKM. With 3 bases removed from V and 8 bases from J, the gap between germline ends came to 19 bases. The CDR3 covers 15 residues. The CDR3 DNA reads TGTGCCAGCAGTTTTTTGGGTGAGGGACGATGGGAAGCTTTCTTT. It yields the protein CASSFLGEGRWEAFF.

Notes on this clonotype: One end of the junction fails to match germline, which may point to a read error. The CDR3 reads CASSSFTGDWAEAFF. DNA of the CDR3: TGCGCCAGCAGCTCCTTCACAGGGGACTGGGCTGAAGCTTTCTTT. This chain links TRBV7-4 with TRBJ1-1; 7 bases fit TRBD1. Germline CDR1 SGHVT, CDR2 SQSDAQ. CDR3 length equals 15 residues.

The rearrangement joins TRBV4-1 to TRBJ1-4, with 12 nucleotides matching TRBD1. The CDR3 extends over 15 amino acids. Trimming at V came to 1 base and at J to 10 bases, leaving 4 bases not matched to a gene. Germline V lookup: CDR1 MGHRA, CDR2 YSYEKL. The CDR3 protein is CASSQAGTGGGKLFF. The CDR3 DNA follows: TGCGCCAGCAGCCAAGCCGGGACAGGGGGCGGAAAACTGTTTTTT.

This sequence joins TRBV7-2 and TRBJ2-7; D tentatively reads TRBD1 or TRBD2 (5 bases each). The germline V and J ends were trimmed by 2 bases and 2 bases, with 10 bases remaining between them. The germline gives CDR1 SGHTA, CDR2 FQGNSA. The CDR3 loop spans 14 amino acids. The CDR3 DNA sequence: TGTGCCAGCAGCTTAATAGTGGGGGCCTACGAGCAGTACTTC. The encoded protein is CASSLIVGAYEQYF.

The chain links TRBV7-9 to TRBJ1-2; D perhaps matches TRBD1 (5 bases). The germline V gene encodes CDR1 SEHNR and CDR2 FQNEAQ (reference sequence). Trimming took 1 base from V and 4 from J, leaving 10 bases between them. This CDR3 region has 14 residues. The CDR3 is CASSLVQATYGYTF. DNA of the CDR3: TGTGCCAGCAGCTTAGTACAGGCCACCTATGGCTACACCTTC.

The sample holds many counts of this clonotype. The chain carries TRBV6-5 and TRBJ1-5; D is possibly TRBD1 (6 bases). Trimming took off 6 bases at V and 5 bases at J, with 11 bases between the two ends. The germline V gene encodes CDR1 MNHEY and CDR2 SVGAGI. The CDR3 loop spans 13 amino acids. The CDR3 region has the DNA TGTGCCAGCAGCCCTACAGGGCATCAGCCCCAGCATTTT. This translates into CASSPTGHQPQHF.

This clonotype was recorded a few times. The CDR3 spells CASSPSYYETQYF. The CDR3, as DNA: TGTGCCAGCAGTCCCTCGTACTACGAGACCCAGTACTTC. This chain connects TRBV12-3 or TRBV12-4 to TRBJ2-5; D not resolved. This CDR3 has 13 amino acids. V lost 5 bases, J lost 5 bases, and 12 bases lay in between.

The chain couples TRBV6-5 to TRBJ2-7, with 8 bases matching TRBD2. Germline V gene sequence: CDR1 MNHEY, CDR2 SVGAGI. Trimming at V came to 8 bases and at J to 4 bases, leaving 10 bases not matched to a gene. The CDR3 has 14 residues. This CDR3 is CASASRKREYEQYF. DNA of the CDR3: TGTGCCAGCGCTTCCCGTAAGCGGGAGTACGAGCAGTACTTC.

This clonotype was counted at least ten times. The J gene is TRBJ1-5, the V gene TRBV10-3; D remains unclear. Trimming stripped 3 bases from V and 4 bases from J, with 16 bases between. The CDR3 loop spans 16 amino acids. Per germline, CDR1 ENHRY and CDR2 SYGVKD. CDR3 in DNA: TGTGCCATCAGTGACCCCCGGACGGGAGAGAATCAGCCCCAGCATTTT. Its protein product is CAISDPRTGENQPQHF.

As for this clonotype: The junction and the germline gene differ at one end; a read error may be behind it. The gene calls are TRBV5-1 and TRBJ2-7, with TRBD1 matching 9 bases. This CDR3 is 16 amino acids long. Germline CDR1 is SGHRS and CDR2 is YFSETQ. The DNA for the CDR3 is TGCACCAGCAGCTTGGCACCGGGACAGGGCAGAAACGAGCAGTACTTC. This gives the protein CTSSLAPGQGRNEQYF.

The chain combines TRBV6-6 with TRBJ2-6, with D unclear. V shed 10 bases and J shed 1 base, with 8 bases lying between them. This CDR3 has 13 residues. CDR1 MNHNY and CDR2 SVGAGI come from the germline V gene (reference sequence). CDR3 region: CATATSGANVLTF. CDR3 nucleotide sequence: TGTGCCACCGCCACGTCTGGGGCCAACGTCCTGACTTTC.

Points on this clonotype: A much larger clone lies one base from this, so it may be a read error. This sequence joins TRBV2 and TRBJ1-2; D is perhaps TRBD1 (6 bases). V shed 11 bases and J shed 0 bases, with 13 bases lying between them. This CDR3 contains 13 residues. From germline, CDR1 is SNHLY and CDR2 FYNNEI. The CDR3, as DNA: TGTGCCGGCCGGGACATCGCTAACTATGGCTACACCTTC. It is translated as CAGRDIANYGYTF.

This clonotype has a handful of counts. The V gene is TRBV28, the J gene TRBJ1-3, with a possible D match to TRBD1 (6 bases). V was clipped by 6 bases and J by 0 bases, with 15 bases between them. The germline CDR1 and CDR2 sequences are MDHEN and SYDVKM. The CDR3 consists of 16 residues. The chain's CDR3 is CASSATGTGSGNTIYF. In DNA, the CDR3 is TGTGCCAGCAGCGCCACAGGGACGGGCTCTGGAAACACCATATATTTT. Looking up the rest from reference TRBV28 and TRBJ1-3 gives the full variable domain: DVKVTQSSRYLVKRTGEKVFLECVQDMDHENMFWYRQDPGLGLRLIYFSYDVKMKEKGDIPEGYSVSREKKERFSLILESASTNQTSMYLCASSATGTGSGNTIYFGEGSWLTVV.